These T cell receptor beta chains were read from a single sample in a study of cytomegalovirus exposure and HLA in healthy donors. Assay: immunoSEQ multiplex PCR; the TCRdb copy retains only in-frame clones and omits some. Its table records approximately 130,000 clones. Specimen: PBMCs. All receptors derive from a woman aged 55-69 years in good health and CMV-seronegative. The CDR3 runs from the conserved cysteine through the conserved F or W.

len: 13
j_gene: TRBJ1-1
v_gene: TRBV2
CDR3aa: CASSEAGSTEAFF

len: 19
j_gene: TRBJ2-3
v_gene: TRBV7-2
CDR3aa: CASSLSSGLAGGLTDTQYF

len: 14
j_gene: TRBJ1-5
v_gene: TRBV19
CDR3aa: CASSVTVSNQPQHF

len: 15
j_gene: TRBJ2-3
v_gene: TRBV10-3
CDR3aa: CAISEASGGADTQYF

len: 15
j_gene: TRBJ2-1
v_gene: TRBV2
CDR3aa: CASSELAGGDNEQFF

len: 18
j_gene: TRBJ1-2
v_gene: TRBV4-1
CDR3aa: CASSHSLTGGMVGDGYTF

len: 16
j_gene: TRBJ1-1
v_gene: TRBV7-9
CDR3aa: CASSQSKGALNTEAFF

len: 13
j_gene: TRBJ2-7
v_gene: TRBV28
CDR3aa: CASSLVSLGGQYF

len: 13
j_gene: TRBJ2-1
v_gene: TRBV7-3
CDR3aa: CASSSGTGDEQFF

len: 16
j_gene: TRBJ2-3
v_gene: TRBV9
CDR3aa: CASSVRGQVGTDTQYF

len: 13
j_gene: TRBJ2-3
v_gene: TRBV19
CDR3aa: CASTSGGWDTQYF

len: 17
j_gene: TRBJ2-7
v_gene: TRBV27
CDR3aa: CASSPKTVGKVAVEQYF

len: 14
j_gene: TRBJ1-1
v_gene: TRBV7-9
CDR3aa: CASSFETGSTEAFF

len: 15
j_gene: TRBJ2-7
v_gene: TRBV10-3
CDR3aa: CAISAPLRGDYEQYF

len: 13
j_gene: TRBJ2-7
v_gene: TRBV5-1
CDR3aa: CASRRDSTYEQYF

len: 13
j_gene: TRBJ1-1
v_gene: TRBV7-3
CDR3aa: CASSLTRDTEAFF

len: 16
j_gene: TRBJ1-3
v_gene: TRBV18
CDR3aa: CASSDRTGSTGNTIYF

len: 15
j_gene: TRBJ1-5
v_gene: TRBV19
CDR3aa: CASTVRGQGNQPQHF